The 25 T cell receptor beta chains presented below share a single source sample, sequenced in a study of blood T cell repertoires in COVID-19. Method: immunoSEQ multiplex PCR; TCRdb's copy keeps in-frame clones and lacks some. The profile shows approximately 27,000 clones, around 96% of them singletons. The sample comprised peripheral blood. Receptors originate from a human donor with active COVID-19. The donor label of this sample is uncertain.

The rearrangement joins TRBV25-1 to TRBJ2-7; unclear D gene. V was trimmed by 3 bases and J by 4 bases, leaving 16 bases between them. This CDR3 comprises 15 residues. The germline V gene has CDR1 MGHDK and CDR2 SYGVNS. CDR3 sequence (DNA): TGTGCCAGCAGTGATGTGCGTCGTAACGGGTACGAGCAGTACTTC. Translated: CASSDVRRNGYEQYF.

The chain is built from TRBV7-2 and TRBJ2-7; 9 bases match TRBD1. CDR1 is SGHTA and CDR2 is FQGNSA in the germline V gene. This CDR3 is built from 15 residues. The V segment lost 2 bases and the J segment 4 bases; nucleotides outside the gene matches: 6. CDR3 loop: CASSLMGTGRYEQYF. As DNA, the CDR3 is TGTGCCAGCAGCTTAATGGGGACAGGGCGTTACGAGCAGTACTTC.

This clone showed up just once. The chain links TRBV29-1 to TRBJ2-2; 8 nucleotides line up with TRBD2. Germline CDR1 reads SQVTM; CDR2 reads ANQGSEA. This CDR3 contains 14 residues. V lost 6 bases to trimming and J lost 4 bases; unmatched junction nucleotides: 7. Here the CDR3 reads CSVGGLVGTGELFF. The DNA for the CDR3 is TGCAGCGTGGGGGGACTAGTTGGCACCGGGGAGCTGTTTTTT.

The J gene is TRBJ2-5, the V gene TRBV5-4; TRBD1 agrees at 8 bases. The germline V gene encodes CDR1 SGHNT and CDR2 YYREEE (reference sequence). Unmatched junction bases numbered 8, after V lost 4 bases and J lost 0 bases. The CDR3 is 16 amino acids. The CDR3 DNA reads TGTGCCAGCAGCCGTTCGGACAGGGCCTACCAAGAGACCCAGTACTTC. Protein sequence: CASSRSDRAYQETQYF.

The rearrangement joins TRBV5-5 to TRBJ1-6; 10 bases align to TRBD1. The CDR3 loop spans 15 amino acids. The ends lost 4 bases at V and 8 bases at J; junction bases unmatched: 6. The V gene's germline CDR1 is SGHKS and CDR2 YYEKEE (reference sequence). Here the CDR3 DNA reads TGTGCCAGCAGCCTCTCCGGGACAGGGGATTCACCCCTCCACTTT. Protein product: CASSLSGTGDSPLHF.

The chain joins TRBV6-5 to TRBJ2-7; D is perhaps TRBD1 (6 bases). The germline V and J ends were trimmed by 5 bases and 6 bases, with 20 bases remaining between them. Germline CDR1 is MNHEY and CDR2 is SVGAGI. The length of the CDR3 is 15 residues. CDR3 nucleotide sequence: TGTGCCAGCAGTCCGCTGACAGGAGCAAGGGTCGAGCAGTACTTC. It codes for CASSPLTGARVEQYF.

V is TRBV3-1 (or the pseudogene TRBV3-2) and J is TRBJ2-2; TRBD2 matches 8 bases. CDR3 length equals 22 residues. Germline CDR1 LGHDT, CDR2 YNNKEL (reference sequence). Trimming took 5 bases from V and 6 from J; bases not matched to a gene: 29. The CDR3, as DNA: TGTGCCAGCAGCACAAGGCCCCCCGGGACTAGTAGTTATCTAGGAGACCCCGGGGAGCTGTTTTTT. This translates into CASSTRPPGTSSYLGDPGELFF.

The V and J genes are TRBV30 and TRBJ1-1; no clear D. The CDR3 totals 14 residues. The germline gives CDR1 GTSNPN, CDR2 SVGIG (reference sequence). V shed 2 bases and J shed 3 bases, with 13 bases lying between them. The CDR3 bases are TGTGCCTGGAGTAAGGCGGGTTCGGACACTGAAGCTTTCTTT. It encodes CAWSKAGSDTEAFF.

The chain links TRBV5-5 to TRBJ1-6; 8 nucleotides align to TRBD1. From germline, CDR1 is SGHKS and CDR2 YYEKEE (reference sequence). The CDR3 extends over 15 amino acids. With 2 bases clipped from V and 7 bases from J, the junction kept 5 bases outside the gene matches. The CDR3 here is CASSLWAGGNSPLHF. The CDR3 DNA sequence: TGTGCCAGCAGCTTATGGGCAGGGGGCAATTCACCCCTCCACTTT.

V gene TRBV6-1 combines with J gene TRBJ2-5; a weak D match, TRBD2 (5 bases). The length of the CDR3 is 16 residues. V dropped 0 bases and J dropped 6 bases, with 17 bases sitting between them. Germline loops: CDR1 MNHNS, CDR2 SASEGT. The CDR3 sequence: CASSEAGPIRRKTQYF. The CDR3 DNA is TGTGCCAGCAGTGAAGCTGGGCCAATTCGGAGGAAGACCCAGTACTTC.

The V gene is TRBV7-9, the J gene TRBJ2-5, with D tentatively TRBD2 (5 bases). Trimming pared 3 bases from V and 0 bases from J, leaving 11 bases between. Germline lookup yields CDR1 SEHNR and CDR2 FQNEAQ (reference sequence). The CDR3 extends over 15 amino acids. CDR3 amino acids: CASSLLAQNQETQYF. In nucleotides, the CDR3 is TGTGCCAGCAGCTTGTTAGCGCAAAACCAAGAGACCCAGTACTTC.

This chain links TRBV4-2 with TRBJ2-3; 10 nucleotides match TRBD2. The germline V gene encodes CDR1 LGHNA and CDR2 YNFKEQ. V was clipped by 4 bases and J by 3 bases; unmatched bases: 22. The CDR3 contains 21 residues. The CDR3 here is CASSPPQRSSGRSGGTDTQYF. In DNA, the CDR3 is TGTGCCAGCAGCCCACCCCAGAGGAGTAGCGGGAGGTCCGGGGGTACAGATACGCAGTATTTT.

This chain joins TRBV6-5 and TRBJ2-5; no firm D call. CDR3 length equals 13 residues. Trimming left V 2 bases short and J 2 bases short, with 6 bases between. Germline assignment: CDR1 MNHEY and CDR2 SVGAGI. The CDR3: CASSYGQQETQYF. In nucleotides, the CDR3 is TGTGCCAGCAGTTACGGCCAGCAAGAGACCCAGTACTTC.

The CDR3 region is CAWRPTWRNRVNSPLHF. As DNA, the CDR3 is TGTGCCTGGAGGCCAACATGGCGGAACAGGGTTAATTCACCCCTCCACTTT. The genes are TRBV30 and TRBJ1-6; maybe TRBD1 (6 bases). There are 17 residues in the CDR3. Germline CDR1 GTSNPN, CDR2 SVGIG (reference sequence). The germline V and J ends were trimmed by 3 bases and 6 bases, with 21 bases remaining between them.

J is TRBJ2-5 and V is TRBV5-1; D might be TRBD2 (5 bases). The ends were cut back, 0 bases at V and 1 base at J, with 7 bases in the middle. The CDR3 is 14 amino acids. From germline, CDR1 is SGHRS and CDR2 YFSETQ. The CDR3 bases are TGCGCCAGCAGCTTGGCGGGATCCCAAGAGACCCAGTACTTC. It is translated as CASSLAGSQETQYF. The entire variable domain, with the rest obtained from reference TRBV5-1 and TRBJ2-5, is as follows: KAGVTQTPRYLIKTRGQQVTLSCSPISGHRSVSWYQQTPGQGLQFLFEYFSETQRNKGNFPGRFSGRQFSNSRSEMNVSTLELGDSALYLCASSLAGSQETQYFGPGTRLLVL.

DNA of the CDR3: TGTGCCAGCAGTGAGCCGGGACAGGGCAATCAGCCCCAGCATTTT. Translation gives CASSEPGQGNQPQHF. The rearrangement uses TRBV2 and TRBJ1-5, with 8 bases identical to TRBD1. Germline CDR1 and CDR2: SNHLY and FYNNEI. Germline trimming cut 3 bases from V and 2 bases from J; bases unmatched to any gene: 3. The CDR3 has 15 amino acids.

The chain uses TRBV3-1 (or the pseudogene TRBV3-2) and TRBJ2-5; TRBD2 aligns across 9 bases. Germline V gene data show CDR1 as LGHDT and CDR2 as YNNKEL (reference sequence). J lost 4 bases, V lost 0 bases, and 9 bases had no gene match. The CDR3 length is 17 residues. The chain's CDR3 is CASSQERGGRAAETQYF. The DNA of the CDR3 is TGTGCCAGCAGCCAAGAGAGAGGCGGGAGGGCCGCAGAGACCCAGTACTTC.

The V and J genes are TRBV3-1 (or the pseudogene TRBV3-2) and TRBJ1-2; TRBD1 might be the D (5 bases). The CDR3 is 16 residues long. The V end lost 4 bases, the J end lost 4 bases, and 19 bases lay between the germline ends. Germline V gene sequence: CDR1 LGHDT, CDR2 YNNKEL (reference sequence). The CDR3 coding sequence is TGTGCCAGCAGCCCGAGGCGAAAGACAGACATCTATGGCTACACCTTC. Its protein is CASSPRRKTDIYGYTF.

The rearrangement uses TRBV2 and TRBJ1-4, with D hard to call. The CDR3 contains 14 residues. Per the germline V gene, CDR1 is SNHLY and CDR2 is FYNNEI. V dropped 7 bases and J dropped 0 bases, with 9 bases sitting between them. The CDR3 DNA follows: TGTGCCAGCAAGAGTTTTGCAACTAATGAAAAACTGTTTTTT. Translated: CASKSFATNEKLFF.

V usage is TRBV11-2 and J usage is TRBJ2-7, with 9 bases fitting TRBD2. This CDR3 is built from 16 residues. CDR1 is SGHAT and CDR2 is FQNNGV in the germline V gene. V trimming: 4 bases; J trimming: 0 bases; junction bases outside the gene matches: 7. CDR3 loop: CASSSPQTSGSYEQYF. DNA for the CDR3: TGTGCCAGCAGCTCCCCGCAGACTAGCGGCTCCTACGAGCAGTACTTC.

V gene TRBV15 combines with J gene TRBJ2-7, with 9 bases matching TRBD1. Germline CDR1 is LNHNV and CDR2 is YYDKDF (reference sequence). The length of the CDR3 is 16 residues. V shed 0 bases, J shed 4 bases, and the junction held 7 bases outside the gene matches. The CDR3 sequence is CATSRDSTGGRYEQYF. The CDR3 coding sequence is TGTGCCACCAGCAGAGACTCGACAGGGGGTAGGTACGAGCAGTACTTC.

The chain employs TRBV5-1 and TRBJ2-2, with D perhaps matching TRBD1 (6 bases). This CDR3 is 16 amino acids long. The ends were cut back, 5 bases at V and 4 bases at J, with 18 bases in the middle. From germline, CDR1 is SGHRS and CDR2 YFSETQ. The CDR3 reads CASRGARGASTGELFF. The CDR3 DNA reads as TGCGCCAGCAGGGGTGCCAGGGGAGCTAGCACCGGGGAGCTGTTTTTT.

This clone has a single count. This chain joins TRBV15 and TRBJ2-7; 8 bases map to TRBD1. Germline CDR1 is LNHNV and CDR2 is YYDKDF (reference sequence). The CDR3 length is 13 residues. V shed 3 bases and J 5 bases; nucleotides not matched to a gene: 3. This CDR3 reads CATSRDRANEQYF. CDR3 nucleotide sequence: TGTGCCACCAGCAGGGACAGGGCGAACGAGCAGTACTTC.

The gene calls are TRBV10-1 and TRBJ2-1; 11 nucleotides match TRBD2. Germline V CDR1 and CDR2: WNHNN, SYGVQD (reference sequence). CDR3 length: 18 residues. Trimming at V came to 1 base and at J to 4 bases, leaving 9 bases not matched to a gene. CDR3 bases: TGCGCCAGCAGTGAGTATATACTTGGGACTAGCGGTTACAATGAGCAGTTCTTC. As protein: CASSEYILGTSGYNEQFF.

J is TRBJ2-5 and V is TRBV2; 8 nucleotides agree with TRBD1. The CDR3 extends over 14 amino acids. V gave up 1 base and J gave up 5 bases; unmatched junction bases: 3. Germline V gene data show CDR1 as SNHLY and CDR2 as FYNNEI. The CDR3 DNA is TGTGCCAGCAGTGAAGGGACAGGGACGGAGACCCAGTACTTC. Its translation is CASSEGTGTETQYF.